These T cell receptor beta chains were read from a single sample in a study of a mutant IDH1 vaccine in newly diagnosed glioma. Antigen specificity for these receptors is unknown. Only in-frame clones appear in the TCRdb table, and some are missing; sequencing was by immunoSEQ multiplex PCR. The sample carries over 45,000 clones, around 78% recorded once. This specimen consisted of PBMCs, obtained from a glioma patient whose treatment included an IDH1 peptide vaccine. These receptors were obtained from a man aged 35-49 years with glioma. Each CDR3 is given with its conserved first and last residue. D genes are given only for firm matches. Only some rows state a clone size, as once, few, many or a class for expanded clones.

>.|TRBV6-5|.|TRBJ1-5
TGTGCCAGCAGTCCCCGTAATGTACAGCCCCAGCATTTT
CASSPRNVQPQHF
>.|TRBV4-1|.|TRBJ2-3
TGCGCCAGCAGCCCAGGGCGCTTCGGCACAGATACGCAGTATTTT
CASSPGRFGTDTQYF
>.|TRBV10-3|TRBD2|TRBJ2-1
TGTGCCATCAGTGACTCCGGGACTAGCGGGAGTTTTAAGAATGAGCAGTTCTTC
CAISDSGTSGSFKNEQFF
>.|TRBV7-2|.|TRBJ2-2
TGTGCCAGCAGCCTGTTTGAGGGGGAGCTGTTTTTT
CASSLFEGELFF
>.|TRBV6-4|.|TRBJ1-5
TGTGCCAGCAGAAGGGGTGGAGTAAGAGACTATAATCAGCCCCAGCATTTT
CASRRGGVRDYNQPQHF
>.|TRBV6-1|TRBD1|TRBJ1-2
TGTGCCAGCGGGGGGACAGGGGGTTTTGGCTACACCTTC
CASGGTGGFGYTF
>.|TRBV4-1|.|TRBJ1-5
TGCGCCAGCAGCCAAGCCGGGAGACAGGTCGAACAGCCCCAGCATTTT
CASSQAGRQVEQPQHF
>.|TRBV7-2|.|TRBJ2-7
TGTGCCAGCAGCTTAGCAGGGCAGGGCCGGTCGACGCCCTACGAGCAGTACTTC
CASSLAGQGRSTPYEQYF
>.|TRBV6-5|TRBD1|TRBJ2-5
TGTGCCAGCAGTACCGACAGGGGAGAGACCCAGTACTTC
CASSTDRGETQYF
>.|TRBV6-5|.|TRBJ2-7
TGTGCCAGCAGGCGCGGCAAGGACGAGCAGTACTTC
CASRRGKDEQYF
>few|TRBV5-6|TRBD1|TRBJ1-3
TGTGCCAGCAGCTTCTGGACAGGACTCGCTGGAAACACCATATATTTT
CASSFWTGLAGNTIYF
>.|TRBV28|TRBD1|TRBJ2-7
TGTGCCAGCAGTTTCCCGGACAGGGGGACCTACGAGCAGTACTTC
CASSFPDRGTYEQYF
>.|TRBV30|.|TRBJ2-1
TGTGCCTGGTCCTCTTCTGGCCTACGGTACAATGAGCAGTTCTTC
CAWSSSGLRYNEQFF
>few|TRBV4-1|.|TRBJ2-7
TGCGCCAGCAGCCAAGAATGGGACCAGACAAACTACGAGCAGTACTTC
CASSQEWDQTNYEQYF
>.|TRBV19|TRBD1|TRBJ1-5
TGTGCCAGCCGCATGACAGGGGCGAGGCAGCCCCAGCATTTT
CASRMTGARQPQHF
>few|TRBV7-6|.|TRBJ1-1
TGTGCCAGCAGCTTATTAGTGAACACTGAAGCTTTCTTT
CASSLLVNTEAFF
>.|TRBV2|.|TRBJ2-3
TGTGCCAGCAGTGGGATTGCAGAGACAGGAACAGATACGCAGTATTTT
CASSGIAETGTDTQYF
>few|TRBV9|.|TRBJ2-6
TGTGCCAGCAGCGGGGGACATCAAAGCTCTGGGGCCAACGTCCTGACTTTC
CASSGGHQSSGANVLTF
>.|TRBV9|TRBD1|TRBJ1-2
TGTGCCAGCAGCCCCGGACAGGGGCTGGGCTATGGCTACACCTTC
CASSPGQGLGYGYTF
>.|TRBV4-2|.|TRBJ2-3
TGTGCCAGCAGCCAAGATTACAACAGTCTCACAGATACGCAGTATTTT
CASSQDYNSLTDTQYF
>.|TRBV19|TRBD2|TRBJ2-5
TGTGCCAGTAGTATGGTTAGCGGGAGAGGGGAGACCCAGTACTTC
CASSMVSGRGETQYF
>.|TRBV29-1|.|TRBJ2-5
TGCAGCGTTGATAGACAAGAGACCCAGTACTTC
CSVDRQETQYF
>once|TRBV19|.|TRBJ2-2
TGTGCCAGTAGGAAACTAGGAGGCGCCGGGGAGCTGTTTTTT
CASRKLGGAGELFF
>.|TRBV19|.|TRBJ1-1
TGTGCCAGTAGTCCACGGGTCGTCGCTGAAGCTTTCTTT
CASSPRVVAEAFF
>.|TRBV2|TRBD2|TRBJ2-7
TGTGCCAGCAGCCCTAGCGGGAGCCGCCTTCGGTCCTACGAGCAGTACTTC
CASSPSGSRLRSYEQYF
>.|TRBV5-1|TRBD1|TRBJ2-7
TGCGCCAGCAGCTTGGCTGGGACAGGAAACTACGAGCAGTACTTC
CASSLAGTGNYEQYF
>once|TRBV6-5|.|TRBJ1-5
TGTGCCAGCAGTTCCCCCAGTCAGCCCCAGCATTTT
CASSSPSQPQHF
>.|TRBV11-3|.|TRBJ2-5
TGTGCCAGCAGCTCTCAGGCGGGGGAGACCCAGTACTTC
CASSSQAGETQYF
>.|TRBV5-6|.|TRBJ2-2
TGTGCCAGCAGCTTGGTAGGGACCGGGGAGCTGTTTTTT
CASSLVGTGELFF
>few|TRBV7-9|.|TRBJ1-5
TGTGCCAGCAGATTTCCCGGGACGGAACTTTTACAGCCCCAGCATTTT
CASRFPGTELLQPQHF
>.|TRBV11-2|.|TRBJ1-2
TGTGCCAGCAGCTTGGCCGGACGGAGTGAAGGCTACACCTTC
CASSLAGRSEGYTF
>.|TRBV5-4|.|TRBJ2-5
TGTGCCAGCAGCTTCGGTAGCGGAGGTGGGGAGACCCAGTACTTC
CASSFGSGGGETQYF
>few|TRBV15|.|TRBJ2-7
TGTGCCACCAGCAGGGGGACCCTGGAGCAGTACTTC
CATSRGTLEQYF
>.|TRBV13|TRBD1|TRBJ1-2
TGTGCCAGCAGCGAAACAGGGGGGATGAGGTACTATGGCTACACCTTC
CASSETGGMRYYGYTF
>.|TRBV25-1|TRBD2|TRBJ2-3
TGTGCCAGCAGTGAATTCACGAGCGGGACTAGCACAGATACGCAGTATTTT
CASSEFTSGTSTDTQYF
>.|TRBV27|TRBD1|TRBJ2-3
TGTGCCAGCAGCCCGGGACAGGTATTCACAGATACGCAGTATTTT
CASSPGQVFTDTQYF
>.|TRBV27|.|TRBJ2-3
TGTGCCAGCAGTTTTGGTAGGGGGGAGATAGATACGCAGTATTTT
CASSFGRGEIDTQYF
>.|TRBV6-5|TRBD2|TRBJ2-5
TGTGCCAGCAGTTACTCCGGGACTAGCGGAGAGACCCAGTACTTC
CASSYSGTSGETQYF
>.|TRBV4-1|TRBD1|TRBJ1-4
TGCGCCAGCAGCCCAGGGACAGGGGGAGAAAAACTGTTTTTT
CASSPGTGGEKLFF
>.|TRBV15|.|TRBJ1-5
TGTGCCACCAGCAGAGATGAGGGGCGGAAGCCCCAGCATTTT
CATSRDEGRKPQHF
>.|TRBV6-1|TRBD1|TRBJ1-4
TGTGCCAGCAGTCGGGACAGTTTGAATGAAAAACTGTTTTTT
CASSRDSLNEKLFF
>.|TRBV4-2|.|TRBJ1-2
TGTGCCAGCAGCCAAGATCGGGGCAGGTTCTATGGCTACACCTTC
CASSQDRGRFYGYTF
>.|TRBV19|TRBD1|TRBJ1-1
TGTGCCAGTAGCCCCTCCGGGACAGGGAATACTGAAGCTTTCTTT
CASSPSGTGNTEAFF
>.|TRBV7-2|.|TRBJ2-2
TGTGCCAGCAGTCCCCGGAGGGAAGGTTTTGGGAACACCGGGGAGCTGTTTTTT
CASSPRREGFGNTGELFF
>.|TRBV7-9|.|TRBJ1-2
TGTGCCAGCAGCCTATCTAAAGGTCGGGGTTTGCATGGCTACACCTTC
CASSLSKGRGLHGYTF
>few|TRBV5-1|.|TRBJ1-4
TGCGCCAGCAGTAGGGGCGGAGGTAATGAAAAACTGTTTTTT
CASSRGGGNEKLFF
>.|TRBV7-9|TRBD1|TRBJ1-1
TGTGCCAGCAGCTCCCAGGGGGGGACTGAAGCTTTCTTT
CASSSQGGTEAFF
>.|TRBV7-9|.|TRBJ1-1
TGTGCCAGCAGCTTTCGAGGAATAGGTAACACTGAAGCTTTCTTT
CASSFRGIGNTEAFF
>.|TRBV19|TRBD1|TRBJ1-5
TGTGCCAGTAGTATCCCACGACAGGGGTTTTCTAGCAATCAGCCCCAGCATTTT
CASSIPRQGFSSNQPQHF
>.|TRBV28|.|TRBJ1-2
TGTGCCAGCAGCAGGACCTATGGCTACACCTTC
CASSRTYGYTF
>few|TRBV10-1|.|TRBJ2-1
TGCGCCAGCAGTGAGGGGGAATCTGCCTACAATGAGCAGTTCTTC
CASSEGESAYNEQFF
>.|TRBV14|.|TRBJ1-3
TGTGCCAGCAGCCAAGACTACTCTGGAAACACCATATATTTT
CASSQDYSGNTIYF
>.|TRBV4-3|TRBD2|TRBJ2-3
TGCGCCAGCAGCCAAGTCGGACGGGGGGGGGCCGATACGCAGTATTTT
CASSQVGRGGADTQYF
>.|TRBV2|TRBD2|TRBJ2-3
TGTGCCAGCAGTGCGGCTAGCGGGAGGAGGGATACGCAGTATTTT
CASSAASGRRDTQYF
>.|TRBV10-2|.|TRBJ1-2
TGCGCCAGCAGTGGGGGTGCCAACCGTGGCTACACCTTC
CASSGGANRGYTF
>.|TRBV7-2|.|TRBJ1-1
TGTGCCAGCAGCTCCTACCGGGGCCTTGAAGCTTTCTTT
CASSSYRGLEAFF
>.|TRBV14|.|TRBJ1-2
TGTGCCAGCAGCCAAGAGAGGACCCGGGCGACTGGCTACACCTTC
CASSQERTRATGYTF
>.|TRBV5-1|.|TRBJ1-5
TGCGCCAGCTCAAGACAGCACCGTCAGCCCCAGCATTTT
CASSRQHRQPQHF
>.|TRBV5-1|.|TRBJ2-7
TGCGCCAGCAGCTTGGATCTATCGGATGGCGAGCAGTACTTC
CASSLDLSDGEQYF
>.|TRBV2|TRBD2|TRBJ2-2
TGTGCCAGCAGAGGGACTAGCGGGAGCCGGGGGACCGGGGAGCTGTTTTTT
CASRGTSGSRGTGELFF